This TCR beta chain comes out of a study of blood T cell repertoires in COVID-19. Study-wide background: T cells, B-cell-depleted T cells, or PBMCs provided the cDNA or gDNA that served as material.

Authors' data handling: By means of reference gene primer amplification, nucleated cell counts were estimated. TCRdb's table, derived via immunoSEQ multiplex PCR, lists solely in-frame clones and lacks some. V and J calls and clone size are those listed in that table; D and trimming were worked out from the DNA. The sample includes about 270,000 clones, 88% of them seen just once. Germline V CDR1 and CDR2: ENHRY, SYGVKD. This CDR3 comprises 14 residues. J lost 4 bases, V lost 3 bases, and 5 bases had no gene match. The chain joins TRBV10-3 to TRBJ1-2; 7 nucleotides line up with TRBD1. The sequenced sample consisted of PBMCs or T cells enriched from blood (not recorded which). The TCR comes from a woman aged 25 to 45 who had recovered from COVID-19. The chain's CDR3 is CAISEPGQIYGYTF. The DNA for the CDR3 is TGTGCCATCAGTGAACCGGGACAGATCTATGGCTACACCTTC.